The clone carrying this T cell receptor beta chain was recorded a few times. Its antigen is as yet unknown. MiXCR, applied by TCRdb to the 5' RACE reads, yields one record per CDR3 protein. Of 450,000 to 550,000 distinct CDR3 sequences listed, less than 25% were seen once; the top ten hold roughly 16%. Germline V gene sequence: CDR1 MNHEY, CDR2 SVGEGT. Trimming cost V 0 bases and J 5 bases, with 16 bases left between them. The CDR3 spans 16 residues. The sample belongs to a study of T cells after yellow fever vaccination. General observations from the study: In post-booster samples, most primary-vaccination clones reappeared (about 97% CD4, nearly 90% CD8).

Here the sequenced sample was PBMCs, taken less than 25 days after the first yellow fever vaccination. This receptor was taken from a man between 18 and 35 years old who received the YFV17D yellow fever vaccine. The chain has TRBV6-2 or TRBV6-3 and TRBJ1-1; no reliable D call. CDR3 DNA sequence: TGTGCCAGCAGTTACTCGAGCGCAGGAGCAAGTACTGAAGCTTTCTTT. It codes for CASSYSSAGASTEAFF.